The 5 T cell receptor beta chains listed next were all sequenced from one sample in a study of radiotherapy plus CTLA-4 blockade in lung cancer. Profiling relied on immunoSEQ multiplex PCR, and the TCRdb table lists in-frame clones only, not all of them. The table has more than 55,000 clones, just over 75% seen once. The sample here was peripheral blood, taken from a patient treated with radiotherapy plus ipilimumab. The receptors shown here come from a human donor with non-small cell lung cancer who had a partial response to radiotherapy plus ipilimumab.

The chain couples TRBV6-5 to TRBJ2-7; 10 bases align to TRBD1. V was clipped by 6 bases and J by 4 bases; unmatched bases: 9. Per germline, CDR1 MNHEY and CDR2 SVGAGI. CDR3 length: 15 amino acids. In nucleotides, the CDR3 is TGTGCCAGCAGAAGCGCGACAGGGGGCGCATACGAGCAGTACTTC. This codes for CASRSATGGAYEQYF.

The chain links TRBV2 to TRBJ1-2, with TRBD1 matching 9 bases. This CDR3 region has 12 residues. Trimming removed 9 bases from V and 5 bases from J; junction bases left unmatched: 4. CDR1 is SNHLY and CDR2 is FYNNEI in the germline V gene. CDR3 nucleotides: TGTGCCAGGATGACAGGGGGATATGGCTACACCTTC. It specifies CARMTGGYGYTF. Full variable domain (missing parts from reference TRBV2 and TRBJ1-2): EPEVTQTPSHQVTQMGQEVILRCVPISNHLYFYWYRQILGQKVEFLVSFYNNEISEKSEIFDDQFSVERPDGSNFTLKIRSTKLEDSAMYFCARMTGGYGYTFGSGTRLTVV.

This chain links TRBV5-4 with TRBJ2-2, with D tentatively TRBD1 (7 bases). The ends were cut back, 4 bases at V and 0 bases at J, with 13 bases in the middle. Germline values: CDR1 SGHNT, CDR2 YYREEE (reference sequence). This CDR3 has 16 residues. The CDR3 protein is CASSPTRGANTGELFF. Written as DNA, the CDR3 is TGTGCCAGCAGCCCCACCAGGGGGGCGAACACCGGGGAGCTGTTTTTT.

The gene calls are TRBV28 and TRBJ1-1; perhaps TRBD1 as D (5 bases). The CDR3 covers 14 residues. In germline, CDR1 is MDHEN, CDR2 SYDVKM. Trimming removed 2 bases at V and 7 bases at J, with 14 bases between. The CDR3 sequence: CASSLMSETDEAFF. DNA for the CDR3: TGTGCCAGCAGTTTAATGTCCGAGACAGATGAAGCTTTCTTT.

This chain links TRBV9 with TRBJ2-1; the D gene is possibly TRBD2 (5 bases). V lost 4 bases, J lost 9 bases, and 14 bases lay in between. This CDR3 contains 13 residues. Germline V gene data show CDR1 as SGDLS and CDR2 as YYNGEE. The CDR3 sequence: CASSSGGSTEQFF. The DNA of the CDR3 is TGTGCCAGCAGCTCCGGAGGTAGTACTGAGCAGTTCTTC.